The 12 T cell receptor beta chains listed next were all sequenced from one sample in a study of cytomegalovirus exposure and HLA in healthy donors. Measured with immunoSEQ multiplex PCR; TCRdb has only the in-frame clones, and not every one. The sample consists of approximately 230,000 clones, roughly 87% of them appearing once. Source material: PBMCs. Source of these receptors: a man younger than 35 in good health and CMV-seropositive.

CDR3 residues: CASSTGGFQPQHF. CDR3 DNA sequence: TGTGCCAGCAGCACAGGGGGCTTTCAGCCCCAGCATTTT. The chain combines TRBV6-1 with TRBJ1-5; 9 nucleotides line up with TRBD1. With V trimmed by 6 bases and J by 6 bases, 3 bases remained unmatched. CDR3 size: 13 residues. CDR1 is MNHNS and CDR2 is SASEGT in the germline V gene.

V and J are TRBV20-1 and TRBJ2-7, with D perhaps TRBD2 (5 bases). This CDR3 region has 11 residues. Germline assignment: CDR1 DFQATT and CDR2 SNEGSKA (reference sequence). V gave up 4 bases and J gave up 6 bases, with 10 bases separating them. The CDR3 region has the DNA TGCAGTGCTAATAACGGACTCGAGCAGTACTTC. Its protein product is CSANNGLEQYF.

The chain links TRBV13 to TRBJ1-1; D not certain. V lost 7 bases, J lost 1 base, and 13 bases lay in between. CDR3 size: 14 residues. Per germline, CDR1 PRHDT and CDR2 FYEKMQ (reference sequence). In DNA form, the CDR3 reads TGTGCCAGCACCCTTCCCCCAAGGAACACTGAAGCTTTCTTT. Translating it yields CASTLPPRNTEAFF.

J is TRBJ2-6 and V is TRBV27, with D perhaps being TRBD1 or TRBD2 (5 bases each). Germline assignment: CDR1 MNHEY and CDR2 SMNVEV (reference sequence). Trimming took off 4 bases at V and 4 bases at J, with 8 bases between the two ends. This CDR3 contains 14 residues. The CDR3 coding sequence is TGTGCCAGCAGTTCTGGGACCGGGGCCAACGTCCTGACTTTC. This sequence encodes CASSSGTGANVLTF.

The chain has TRBV2 and TRBJ2-1; 8 positions match TRBD2. Germline CDR1 SNHLY, CDR2 FYNNEI. CDR3 size: 15 residues. V trimming: 5 bases; J trimming: 9 bases; junction bases outside the gene matches: 12. CDR3 DNA: TGTGCCAGCAGTTCCGTAACTAGCGGTTGGAGTGAGCAGTTCTTC. This codes for CASSSVTSGWSEQFF.

The rearrangement links TRBV7-9 to TRBJ2-7; 8 bases agree with TRBD2. Germline-derived CDR1 and CDR2 are SEHNR and FQNEAQ (reference sequence). V trimming: 3 bases; J trimming: 5 bases; junction bases outside the gene matches: 6. CDR3 length equals 14 residues. CDR3 coding DNA: TGTGCCAGCAGCTTCACGGGAGGGCCCCACGAGCAGTACTTC. Protein sequence: CASSFTGGPHEQYF.

The chain couples TRBV28 to TRBJ2-7; 8 nucleotides match TRBD2. The CDR3 is 18 amino acids. With 5 bases clipped from V and 1 base from J, the junction kept 16 bases outside the gene matches. Germline-derived CDR1 and CDR2 are MDHEN and SYDVKM. CDR3 loop: CASSPRAYRLAPSYEQYF. Here the CDR3 DNA reads TGTGCCAGCAGTCCCCGGGCCTACCGACTAGCGCCTTCCTACGAGCAGTACTTC.

The J gene is TRBJ2-2, the V gene TRBV6-4; no clear D. V lost 0 bases and J 7 bases, leaving 9 bases between the germline ends. CDR1 is MRHNA, CDR2 SNTAGT, per germline. CDR3 length: 14 residues. CDR3 DNA: TGTGCCAGCAGTGACTCGGAAGCGAGCGGGGAGCTGTTTTTT. The encoded protein is CASSDSEASGELFF.

The chain recombines TRBV5-1 with TRBJ2-7; 7 nucleotides match TRBD1. J was trimmed by 0 bases and V by 4 bases; bases with no gene match: 7. This CDR3 contains 15 residues. The germline gives CDR1 SGHRS, CDR2 YFSETQ. DNA of the CDR3: TGCGCCAGCAGCCCGTCCGGGACAGACTCCTACGAGCAGTACTTC. This codes for CASSPSGTDSYEQYF.

The chain recombines TRBV20-1 with TRBJ1-2; D remains unclear. The germline gives CDR1 DFQATT, CDR2 SNEGSKA (reference sequence). The CDR3 sequence is 11 residues long. CDR3 nucleotides: TGCAGCCGGAGGGATAATTATGGCTACACCTTC. It is translated as CSRRDNYGYTF.

The J gene is TRBJ2-7, the V gene TRBV5-1; D possibly corresponds to TRBD1 (6 bases). The CDR3 totals 14 residues. The germline gives CDR1 SGHRS, CDR2 YFSETQ. The germline V and J ends were trimmed by 0 bases and 5 bases, with 12 bases remaining between them. CDR3 sequence reads: CASSLGTGSHEQYF. In DNA, the CDR3 is TGCGCCAGCAGCTTGGGAACAGGGTCCCACGAGCAGTACTTC.

This clone has more than one count but fewer than ten. The chain carries TRBV30 and TRBJ2-3; D unclear. Trimming removed 0 bases at V and 2 bases at J, with 3 bases between. Germline values: CDR1 GTSNPN, CDR2 SVGIG (reference sequence). The CDR3 is 12 residues long. The CDR3 bases are TGTGCCTGGAGTGTCGTCACAGATACGCAGTATTTT. It encodes CAWSVVTDTQYF. Variable domain in full (rest from reference TRBV30 and TRBJ2-3): SQTIHQWPATLVQPVGSPLSLECTVEGTSNPNLYWYRQAAGRGLQLLFYSVGIGQISSEVPQNLSASRPQDRQFILSSKKLLLSDSGFYLCAWSVVTDTQYFGPGTRLTVL.